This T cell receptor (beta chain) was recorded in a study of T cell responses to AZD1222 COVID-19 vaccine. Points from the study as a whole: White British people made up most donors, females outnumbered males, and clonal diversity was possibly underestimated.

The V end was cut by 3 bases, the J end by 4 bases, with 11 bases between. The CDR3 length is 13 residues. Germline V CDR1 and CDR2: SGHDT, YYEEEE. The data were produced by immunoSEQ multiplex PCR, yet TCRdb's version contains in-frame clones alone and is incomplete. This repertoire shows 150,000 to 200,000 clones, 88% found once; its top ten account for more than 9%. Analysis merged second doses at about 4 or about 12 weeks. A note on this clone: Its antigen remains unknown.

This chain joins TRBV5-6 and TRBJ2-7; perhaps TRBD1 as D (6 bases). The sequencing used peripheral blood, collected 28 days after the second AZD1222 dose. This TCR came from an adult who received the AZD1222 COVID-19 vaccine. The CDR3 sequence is CASSYGQQYEQYF. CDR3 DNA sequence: TGTGCCAGCAGCTACGGACAGCAGTACGAGCAGTACTTC. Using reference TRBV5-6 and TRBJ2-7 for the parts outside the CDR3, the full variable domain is DAGVTQSPTHLIKTRGQQVTLRCSPKSGHDTVSWYQQALGQGPQFIFQYYEEEERQRGNFPDRFSGHQFPNYSSELNVNALLLGDSALYLCASSYGQQYEQYFGPGTRLTVT.